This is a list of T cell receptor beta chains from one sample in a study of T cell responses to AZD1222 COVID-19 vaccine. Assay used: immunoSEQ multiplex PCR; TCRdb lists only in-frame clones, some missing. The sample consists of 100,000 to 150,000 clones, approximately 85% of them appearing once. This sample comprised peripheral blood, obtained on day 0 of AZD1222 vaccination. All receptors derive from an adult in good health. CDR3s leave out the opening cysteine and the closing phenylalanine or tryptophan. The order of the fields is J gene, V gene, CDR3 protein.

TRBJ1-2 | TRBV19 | ASSTGTGLDLDGYT
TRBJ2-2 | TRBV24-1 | ATSDLKRGRTGELF
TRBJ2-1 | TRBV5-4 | ASSAPGPSYNEQF
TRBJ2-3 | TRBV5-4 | ASSLGGTATDTQY
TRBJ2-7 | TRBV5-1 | ACSNSYEQY
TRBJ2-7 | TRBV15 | ATSRDRERSNEQY
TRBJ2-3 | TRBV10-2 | ASSETASTDTQY
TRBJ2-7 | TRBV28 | ASSFIGYEQY
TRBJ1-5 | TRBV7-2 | ASSHIVGGPQH
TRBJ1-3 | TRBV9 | ASSAEQGSGNTIY
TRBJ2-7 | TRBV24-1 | ATSDGGTPGQY